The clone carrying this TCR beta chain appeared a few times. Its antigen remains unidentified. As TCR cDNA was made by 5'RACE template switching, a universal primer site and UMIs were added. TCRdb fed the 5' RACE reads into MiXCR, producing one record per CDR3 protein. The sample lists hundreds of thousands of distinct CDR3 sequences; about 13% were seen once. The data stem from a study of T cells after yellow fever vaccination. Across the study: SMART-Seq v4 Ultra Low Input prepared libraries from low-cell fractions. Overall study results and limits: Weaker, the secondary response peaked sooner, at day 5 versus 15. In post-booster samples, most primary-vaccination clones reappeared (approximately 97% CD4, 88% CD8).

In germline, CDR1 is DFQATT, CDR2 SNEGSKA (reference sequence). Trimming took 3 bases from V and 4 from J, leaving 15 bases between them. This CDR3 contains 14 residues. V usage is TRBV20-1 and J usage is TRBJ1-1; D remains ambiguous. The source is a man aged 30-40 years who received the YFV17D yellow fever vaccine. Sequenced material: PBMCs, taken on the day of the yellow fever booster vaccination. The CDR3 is CSARMAGPSTEAFF. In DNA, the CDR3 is TGCAGTGCTAGGATGGCGGGCCCTTCCACTGAAGCTTTCTTT.